The 26 T cell receptor beta chains below come from one sample, sequenced in a study of cytomegalovirus exposure and HLA in healthy donors. PCR used 60 Vbeta primers and 13 Jbeta primers. Sequencing used immunoSEQ multiplex PCR; TCRdb keeps in-frame clones, though not all of them. The sample includes about 82,000 clones, 74% seen only once; the top ten take more than 5.5%. The material sequenced was PBMCs. Receptors were obtained from a woman in her forties or fifties in good health and CMV-seropositive.

The chain employs TRBV29-1 and TRBJ2-2, with 7 bases that match TRBD1. CDR3 length: 15 residues. From germline, CDR1 is SQVTM and CDR2 ANQGSEA. V was pared by 4 bases and J by 4 bases, with 9 bases of the junction left unmatched. The CDR3 protein is CSVGGPGTVTGELFF. The CDR3 DNA sequence: TGCAGCGTTGGGGGGCCGGGGACAGTCACCGGGGAGCTGTTTTTT.

This chain connects TRBV4-2 to TRBJ1-5, with TRBD1 matching over 9 bases. The trim removed 4 bases at V and 6 bases at J, leaving 7 bases unmatched. Looked up from germline, CDR1 is LGHNA and CDR2 is YNFKEQ. This CDR3 contains 15 residues. CDR3: CASSPRDRDGQPQHF. Here the CDR3 DNA reads TGTGCCAGCAGCCCACGGGACAGGGATGGTCAGCCCCAGCATTTT.

The genes are TRBV28 and TRBJ2-3; 7 bases are a match to TRBD2. The CDR3 has 16 amino acids. CDR1 and CDR2 from the germline V gene are MDHEN and SYDVKM. The trim removed 0 bases at V and 0 bases at J, leaving 3 bases unmatched. DNA of the CDR3: TGTGCCAGCAGTTTATGGAGCGGGGACAGCACAGATACGCAGTATTTT. Its translation: CASSLWSGDSTDTQYF.

This clone came up many times. The chain carries TRBV6-6 and TRBJ2-7; 9 bases agree with TRBD1. The V and J ends lost 6 bases and 1 base, in that order; junction bases with no gene match: 7. The CDR3 has 15 residues. Germline lookup yields CDR1 MNHNY and CDR2 SVGAGI (reference sequence). CDR3 DNA: TGTGCCAGCAGGGGGACAGGGTCGAGATCCTACGAGCAGTACTTC. Translated: CASRGTGSRSYEQYF.

About this clone: Within the sample, other DNA sequences also encode this same CDR3. CDR3 sequence (DNA): TGTGCCAGCAGCTTAGGCCTCCCCCGGGACTATTACAATGAGCAGTTCTTC. Protein sequence: CASSLGLPRDYYNEQFF. The chain has TRBV13 and TRBJ2-1, with 7 nucleotides matching TRBD2. Germline V CDR1 and CDR2: PRHDT, FYEKMQ (reference sequence). The CDR3 length is 17 residues. V was pared by 0 bases and J by 4 bases, with 9 bases of the junction left unmatched.

The chain carries TRBV29-1 and TRBJ2-1, with 8 bases matching TRBD1. Trimming removed 3 bases from V and 6 bases from J; junction bases left unmatched: 10. CDR3 length: 15 residues. CDR1 and CDR2 from the germline V gene are SQVTM and ANQGSEA. The CDR3 coding sequence is TGCAGCGTTGACACCCCCGGACAGGGAAGCAATGAGCAGTTCTTC. Translated: CSVDTPGQGSNEQFF.

The chain is built from TRBV29-1 and TRBJ2-7, with a possible D match to TRBD1 (5 bases). V lost 7 bases and J 9 bases, leaving 19 bases between the germline ends. The CDR3 covers 12 residues. Germline V gene sequence: CDR1 SQVTM, CDR2 ANQGSEA. The CDR3 is CSGQFLNRGQYF. In DNA, the CDR3 is TGCAGCGGGCAGTTCCTAAATAGGGGGCAGTACTTC.

This rearrangement joins TRBV15 to TRBJ1-5; 12 bases are a match to TRBD1. With 5 bases clipped from V and 2 bases from J, the junction kept 4 bases outside the gene matches. The CDR3 sequence is 16 residues long. Germline V gene sequence: CDR1 LNHNV, CDR2 YYDKDF (reference sequence). The CDR3 bases are TGTGCCACCAGCGGGGACAGGGGGCCCGGCAATCAGCCCCAGCATTTT. Translation gives CATSGDRGPGNQPQHF.

The V call is TRBV15, the J call TRBJ1-4; D remains unclear. The CDR3 totals 15 residues. Trimming cost V 0 bases and J 7 bases, with 12 bases left between them. Germline V gene data show CDR1 as LNHNV and CDR2 as YYDKDF (reference sequence). CDR3 in amino acids: CATSRDRLAREKLFF. The CDR3 DNA reads as TGTGCCACCAGCAGAGACAGGCTGGCCCGTGAAAAACTGTTTTTT.

The CDR3, as DNA: TGTGCCAGCAGCCACCCCCCCGGGAGGCGAGCGGACGAGCAGTACTTC. Amino acid sequence: CASSHPPGRRADEQYF. The genes are TRBV11-3 and TRBJ2-7; 7 bases fit TRBD2. Germline CDR1 and CDR2: SGHNT and YENEEA. The J segment lost 5 bases and the V segment lost 5 bases, leaving 15 bases of the junction unmatched. The CDR3 sequence is 16 residues long. Full variable domain (missing parts from reference TRBV11-3 and TRBJ2-7): EAGVVQSPRYKIIEKKQPVAFWCNPISGHNTLYWYLQNLGQGPELLIRYENEEAVDDSQLPKDRFSAERLKGVDSTLKIQPAELGDSAVYLCASSHPPGRRADEQYFGPGTRLTVT.

This chain connects TRBV2 to TRBJ2-7; the D gene is possibly TRBD2 (5 bases). The V gene's germline CDR1 is SNHLY and CDR2 FYNNEI. The CDR3 sequence is 14 residues long. V was cut by 4 bases and J by 7 bases, with 17 bases left in between. The CDR3: CASSVRAEVGEQYF. CDR3 DNA: TGTGCCAGCAGTGTCCGGGCGGAGGTTGGGGAGCAGTACTTC.

This clone has a single count. The rearrangement uses TRBV29-1 and TRBJ2-1; no firm D call. Germline V gene lookup returns CDR1 SQVTM and CDR2 ANQGSEA. V was clipped by 4 bases and J by 10 bases, with 11 bases between them. CDR3 length equals 11 residues. CDR3 nucleotides: TGCAGCGTTGGTCTCCTCGGGGAGCAGTTCTTC. This translates into CSVGLLGEQFF.

The chain combines TRBV10-3 with TRBJ1-1; 9 nucleotides match TRBD1. Germline assignment: CDR1 ENHRY and CDR2 SYGVKD. The trim removed 6 bases at V and 4 bases at J, leaving 3 bases unmatched. This CDR3 comprises 13 residues. This CDR3 reads CAIRQGAGTEAFF. CDR3 DNA sequence: TGTGCCATCAGACAGGGGGCTGGCACTGAAGCTTTCTTT.

V is TRBV7-8 and J is TRBJ1-3; D is uncertain. Germline CDR1 and CDR2: SGHVS and FQNEAQ. V lost 1 base and J lost 5, with 12 bases in between. The CDR3 length is 15 residues. The CDR3 here is CASSLGAGGRNTIYF. CDR3 coding DNA: TGTGCCAGCAGCTTAGGGGCAGGAGGGCGAAACACCATATATTTT. The full variable domain, with the rest looked up from reference TRBV7-8 and TRBJ1-3, is GAGVSQSPRYKVAKRGQDVALRCDPISGHVSLFWYQQALGQGPEFLTYFQNEAQLDKSGLPSDRFFAERPEGSVSTLKIQRTQQEDSAVYLCASSLGAGGRNTIYFGEGSWLTVV.

The J gene is TRBJ1-1, the V gene TRBV18; D gene unclear. The CDR3 loop spans 13 amino acids. V shed 7 bases and J shed 2 bases, with 11 bases lying between them. Germline V CDR1 and CDR2: KGHSH, LQKENI. CDR3 sequence reads: CASWEGENTEAFF. The DNA for the CDR3 is TGTGCCAGCTGGGAGGGTGAAAACACTGAAGCTTTCTTT.

This clone has a handful of counts. V usage is TRBV5-5 and J usage is TRBJ1-2; D is perhaps TRBD1 (6 bases). V was cut by 0 bases and J by 7 bases, with 10 bases left in between. CDR1 is SGHKS, CDR2 YYEKEE, per germline (reference sequence). This CDR3 region has 13 residues. CDR3 sequence reads: CASSLAGEGGYTF. The CDR3 DNA reads TGTGCCAGCAGCTTGGCAGGGGAGGGTGGCTACACCTTC.

J is TRBJ2-1 and V is TRBV6-5; the match to TRBD2 covers 12 bases. Per germline, CDR1 MNHEY and CDR2 SVGAGI. V shed 4 bases and J 5 bases; nucleotides not matched to a gene: 3. This CDR3 region has 15 residues. The CDR3 spells CASSSTSGGNNEQFF. CDR3 DNA sequence: TGTGCCAGCAGTTCCACTAGCGGGGGGAACAATGAGCAGTTCTTC.

The rearrangement joins TRBV19 to TRBJ2-2; 7 nucleotides line up with TRBD2. The junction had 9 bases not matched to a gene; V was cut back by 5 bases and J by 6 bases. Germline V gene sequence: CDR1 LNHDA, CDR2 SQIVND (reference sequence). There are 15 residues in the CDR3. The CDR3 loop is CASSAGTIKPGELFF. CDR3 nucleotide sequence: TGTGCCAGTAGTGCTGGGACTATCAAGCCCGGGGAGCTGTTTTTT.

The chain joins TRBV11-3 to TRBJ1-1; TRBD1 is a possible D gene (5 bases). Germline CDR1 and CDR2: SGHNT and YENEEA. The CDR3 runs to 15 residues. The ends were cut back, 5 bases at V and 1 base at J, with 14 bases in the middle. CDR3 sequence (DNA): TGTGCCAGCAGCCGGGGACTACTTCCGAACACTGAAGCTTTCTTT. Translating it yields CASSRGLLPNTEAFF.

This clone has ten or more counts. An end of the junction differs from the germline gene, which may be a read error. The V gene is TRBV4-1, the J gene TRBJ2-7, with 7 bases matching TRBD2. Germline V gives CDR1 MGHRA, CDR2 YSYEKL. This CDR3 is 13 amino acids long. DNA of the CDR3: TGCGCCAGCAGTCAAGCGGGATACTACGAGCAGTACTTC. This gives the protein CASSQAGYYEQYF.

The rearrangement joins TRBV4-1 to TRBJ1-5; 7 bases agree with TRBD1. Germline lookup yields CDR1 MGHRA and CDR2 YSYEKL. The V gene end was trimmed by 2 bases and the J gene end by 7 bases; junction bases not matched to a gene: 5. The CDR3 runs 14 residues. The DNA of the CDR3 is TGCGCCAGCAGCCAACAGACAGGGCCCCAGCCCCAGCATTTT. It specifies CASSQQTGPQPQHF.

V is TRBV6-6 and J is TRBJ1-5; 8 nucleotides line up with TRBD1. V lost 3 bases, J lost 15 bases, and 10 bases stayed unmatched. Per the germline V gene, CDR1 is MNHNY and CDR2 is SVGAGI (reference sequence). The CDR3 totals 13 residues. The DNA for the CDR3 is TGTGCCAGCAGTTATGCGGACAGGGTACGTTGGCATTTT. It encodes CASSYADRVRWHF.

The chain carries TRBV18 and TRBJ1-4; D is perhaps TRBD1 (6 bases). This CDR3 comprises 14 residues. Trimming stripped 3 bases from V and 11 bases from J, with 16 bases between. Germline CDR1 reads KGHSH; CDR2 reads LQKENI. The CDR3 DNA reads as TGTGCCAGCTCACCCGGGGACACCCAGCCGAAACTGTTTTTT. Amino acid sequence: CASSPGDTQPKLFF.

This clone has only a few counts. As DNA, the CDR3 is TGTGCCAGCAGTCCCGGGACAGGGCTGGATACGCAGTATTTT. Translating it yields CASSPGTGLDTQYF. The rearrangement joins TRBV5-6 to TRBJ2-3, with TRBD1 identical over 9 bases. Germline V CDR1 and CDR2: SGHDT, YYEEEE. J gave up 6 bases and V 5 bases, and 7 bases lay outside the gene matches. The CDR3 is made up of 14 amino acids.

The chain uses TRBV19 and TRBJ2-7; 8 positions match TRBD1. The CDR3 runs 16 residues. Germline trimming cut 7 bases from V and 1 base from J; bases unmatched to any gene: 12. Germline CDR1 reads LNHDA; CDR2 reads SQIVND (reference sequence). The CDR3 DNA reads TGTGCCAGTACCTCAGGGGCCGGGACAGGTTCCTACGAGCAGTACTTC. Protein sequence: CASTSGAGTGSYEQYF.

The gene calls are TRBV27 and TRBJ1-1; 10 bases agree with TRBD1. Trimming cost V 0 bases and J 5 bases; bases outside gene matches: 3. This CDR3 is 15 amino acids long. The V gene's germline CDR1 is MNHEY and CDR2 SMNVEV (reference sequence). The CDR3 spells CASSLSGQGSTEAFF. The DNA for the CDR3 is TGTGCCAGCAGTTTATCGGGACAGGGGAGTACTGAAGCTTTCTTT.